The 26 T cell receptor beta chains below all came from one sample that was sequenced in a study of T cell responses to AZD1222 COVID-19 vaccine. The data were produced by immunoSEQ multiplex PCR, yet TCRdb's version contains in-frame clones alone and is incomplete. The sample shows tens of thousands of clones, about 87% of them seen only once. The sample here was peripheral blood, taken on day 0 of AZD1222 vaccination. These receptors all come from an adult in good health.

The rearrangement joins TRBV6-1 to TRBJ1-2; D gene uncertain. V was pared by 1 base and J by 8 bases, with 17 bases between. CDR3 length equals 15 residues. Looked up from germline, CDR1 is MNHNS and CDR2 is SASEGT. The DNA for the CDR3 is TGTGCCAGCAGTGAAGGCAGTGTTTCTGTTATAGGCTACACCTTC. This translates into CASSEGSVSVIGYTF.

The chain carries TRBV5-6 and TRBJ2-5; TRBD1 is a possible D gene (7 bases). The CDR3 consists of 15 residues. From germline, CDR1 is SGHDT and CDR2 YYEEEE. The germline V and J ends were trimmed by 0 bases and 5 bases, with 14 bases remaining between them. CDR3 in amino acids: CASSLVAAGGETQYF. CDR3 bases: TGTGCCAGCAGCTTGGTAGCGGCAGGGGGGGAGACCCAGTACTTC. The full variable domain, in which reference TRBV5-6 and TRBJ2-5 provide the parts outside the CDR3, is DAGVTQSPTHLIKTRGQQVTLRCSPKSGHDTVSWYQQALGQGPQFIFQYYEEEERQRGNFPDRFSGHQFPNYSSELNVNALLLGDSALYLCASSLVAAGGETQYFGPGTRLLVL.

The chain recombines TRBV30 with TRBJ2-1; perhaps TRBD2 as D (5 bases). The CDR3 covers 11 residues. The V end lost 1 base, the J end lost 15 bases, and 13 bases lay between the germline ends. Looked up from germline, CDR1 is GTSNPN and CDR2 is SVGIG (reference sequence). CDR3 bases: TGTGCCTGGAGTGGGCGGGTCAACAGGTTCTTC. It translates to CAWSGRVNRFF.

In regard to this clone: The germline gene is not matched at one end of the junction; a read error may be the cause. V is TRBV2 and J is TRBJ2-1; D is uncertain. The germline V gene has CDR1 SNHLY and CDR2 FYNNEI. The length of the CDR3 is 12 residues. DNA for the CDR3: TGTGTCAGCATTAGAAAATACAATGAGCAGTTCTTC. Translating it yields CVSIRKYNEQFF.

The rearrangement joins TRBV7-3 to TRBJ1-1; D unresolved. The CDR3 loop spans 13 amino acids. Trimming took 5 bases from V and 3 from J, leaving 10 bases between them. Germline loops: CDR1 SGHTA, CDR2 FQGTGA. The CDR3 DNA is TGTGCCAGCAGCATAAAGCCGGACACTGAAGCTTTCTTT. Translating gives CASSIKPDTEAFF.

Turning to this clone: A junction boundary mismatches the germline segment, possibly from a read error. The V and J genes are TRBV7-7 and TRBJ1-3; D not resolved. Germline loops: CDR1 SSHAT, CDR2 FNYEAQ (reference sequence). This CDR3 spans 13 amino acids. The CDR3: CASSLGVGNTIYF. CDR3 nucleotide sequence: TGTGCTAGCAGCTTAGGCGTGGGAAACACCATATATTTT.

The chain links TRBV27 to TRBJ1-2; tentatively, D is TRBD1 (6 bases). CDR3 length: 14 residues. CDR1 and CDR2 from the germline V gene are MNHEY and SMNVEV (reference sequence). V dropped 4 bases and J dropped 4 bases, with 13 bases sitting between them. In DNA, the CDR3 is TGTGCCAGCAGTTCCCGTGGAGGGGGCTATGGCTACACCTTC. It encodes CASSSRGGGYGYTF.

J is TRBJ2-3 and V is TRBV3-1 (or the pseudogene TRBV3-2); no firm D call. Germline V gene sequence: CDR1 LGHDT, CDR2 YNNKEL (reference sequence). The CDR3 extends over 11 amino acids. V dropped 7 bases and J dropped 8 bases, with 10 bases sitting between them. This chain's CDR3 is CASKPPGTQYF. CDR3 coding DNA: TGTGCCAGCAAGCCCCCGGGTACGCAGTATTTT.

This clone came up a few times. V usage is TRBV2 and J usage is TRBJ1-2, with unresolved D. V was clipped by 6 bases and J by 2 bases, with 7 bases between them. This CDR3 has 12 amino acids. Germline CDR1 and CDR2: SNHLY and FYNNEI. The CDR3 DNA reads TGTGCCAGCAGGGCCAGGAACTATGGCTACACCTTC. It translates to CASRARNYGYTF.

The chain employs TRBV7-2 and TRBJ1-1; D is ambiguous. The CDR3 loop spans 13 amino acids. V was clipped by 4 bases and J by 5 bases, with 11 bases between them. Germline CDR1 is SGHTA and CDR2 is FQGNSA. The CDR3 spells CASSSSTKTEAFF. The CDR3 nucleotides read TGTGCCAGCAGCTCCTCGACGAAGACTGAAGCTTTCTTT.

This clone was detected only once. The chain couples TRBV9 to TRBJ1-6; D is undetermined. Germline CDR1 is SGDLS and CDR2 is YYNGEE. The length of the CDR3 is 13 residues. Trimming removed 0 bases at V and 10 bases at J, with 8 bases between. The CDR3 spells CASSVGDRSPLHF. The CDR3 region has the DNA TGTGCCAGCAGCGTAGGCGATCGGTCACCCCTCCACTTT.

The J gene is TRBJ1-3, the V gene TRBV13; no clear D gene. The ends were cut back, 3 bases at V and 8 bases at J, with 14 bases in the middle. The CDR3 consists of 14 residues. CDR1 PRHDT and CDR2 FYEKMQ come from the germline V gene (reference sequence). The CDR3 DNA reads TGTGCCAGCAGCTTTGGATCGGGTGCGGACACCATATATTTT. This gives the protein CASSFGSGADTIYF.

The rearrangement joins TRBV20-1 to TRBJ2-7, with no clear D. The CDR3 runs to 11 residues. Trimming removed 6 bases at V and 4 bases at J, with 10 bases between. CDR1 and CDR2 (germline): DFQATT, SNEGSKA (reference sequence). CDR3 coding DNA: TGCAGTGCCAGGTCAGCGTACGAGCAGTACTTC. Translated, it gives CSARSAYEQYF.

The chain recombines TRBV6-5 with TRBJ1-2; D is perhaps TRBD1 (5 bases). Trimming removed 1 base at V and 4 bases at J, with 16 bases between. Germline values: CDR1 MNHEY, CDR2 SVGAGI. The CDR3 covers 16 residues. CDR3 region: CASSYLGTEFSYGYTF. In DNA, the CDR3 is TGTGCCAGCAGTTACTTGGGGACGGAATTCTCCTATGGCTACACCTTC.

The chain uses TRBV6-4 and TRBJ2-6; D possibly corresponds to TRBD2 (7 bases). Trimming stripped 2 bases from V and 4 bases from J, with 12 bases between. Looked up from germline, CDR1 is MRHNA and CDR2 is SNTAGT. CDR3 length equals 16 residues. The CDR3 spells CASSDRTAGGANVLTF. For the CDR3, the DNA is TGTGCCAGCAGTGACAGGACAGCGGGAGGGGCCAACGTCCTGACTTTC.

The chain recombines TRBV9 with TRBJ2-1; D is perhaps TRBD2 (6 bases). The CDR3 loop spans 14 amino acids. Germline loops: CDR1 SGDLS, CDR2 YYNGEE. Trimming removed 6 bases from V and 5 bases from J, with 15 bases in between. The CDR3 bases are TGTGCCAGCACTCAGGGTAGCGGCCACAATGAGCAGTTCTTC. Protein sequence: CASTQGSGHNEQFF.

This clone was seen just once. V is TRBV19 and J is TRBJ1-1; 7 bases match TRBD1. The J segment lost 4 bases and the V segment lost 6 bases, leaving 14 bases of the junction unmatched. This CDR3 is built from 16 residues. The germline CDR1 and CDR2 sequences are LNHDA and SQIVND (reference sequence). The CDR3 is CASSRGAVYGSTEAFF. The CDR3, as DNA: TGTGCCAGTAGCAGGGGGGCAGTATACGGGAGCACTGAAGCTTTCTTT.

The chain has TRBV6-5 and TRBJ1-6; no clear D. CDR1 MNHEY and CDR2 SVGAGI come from the germline V gene. This CDR3 is built from 15 residues. Trimming left V 6 bases short and J 5 bases short, with 14 bases between. The CDR3 loop is CASRYSSGNNSPLHF. CDR3 DNA sequence: TGTGCCAGCAGGTACAGCTCCGGGAATAATTCACCCCTCCACTTT.

This clone was detected a few times. The chain employs TRBV19 and TRBJ1-1, with a weak D call TRBD1 (5 bases). Germline lookup yields CDR1 LNHDA and CDR2 SQIVND (reference sequence). V lost 8 bases and J lost 4, with 20 bases in between. This CDR3 comprises 15 residues. The CDR3 loop reads CASCGNPGRSTEAFF. CDR3 DNA sequence: TGTGCCAGTTGCGGCAACCCGGGACGGAGCACTGAAGCTTTCTTT. Using reference TRBV19 and TRBJ1-1 for the parts outside the CDR3, the full variable domain is DGGITQSPKYLFRKEGQNVTLSCEQNLNHDAMYWYRQDPGQGLRLIYYSQIVNDFQKGDIAEGYSVSREKKESFPLTVTSAQKNPTAFYLCASCGNPGRSTEAFFGQGTRLTVV.

This clone was recorded only once. The genes are TRBV29-1 and TRBJ2-1; TRBD2 is a possible D gene (5 bases). Germline V gene data show CDR1 as SQVTM and CDR2 as ANQGSEA. The germline V and J ends were trimmed by 0 bases and 7 bases, with 10 bases remaining between them. This CDR3 comprises 13 residues. CDR3 sequence: CSVEDGLPNEQFF. For the CDR3, the DNA is TGCAGCGTTGAAGATGGACTCCCGAATGAGCAGTTCTTC.

V gene TRBV14 combines with J gene TRBJ2-2; D gene uncertain. Germline values: CDR1 SGHDN, CDR2 FVKESK. Trimming took 0 bases from V and 3 from J, leaving 8 bases between them. The CDR3 length is 15 residues. The chain's CDR3 is CASSQDIADTGELFF. The CDR3 DNA is TGTGCCAGCAGCCAAGATATCGCGGACACCGGGGAGCTGTTTTTT.

This clone has only one observation. The chain links TRBV5-1 to TRBJ1-2; tentative D call: TRBD1 (6 bases). Per the germline V gene, CDR1 is SGHRS and CDR2 is YFSETQ. V gave up 2 bases and J gave up 3 bases, with 14 bases separating them. The CDR3 is made up of 15 amino acids. Here the CDR3 reads CASSFAGASDYGYTF. The CDR3, as DNA: TGCGCCAGCAGCTTTGCAGGGGCCTCGGACTATGGCTACACCTTC.

The gene calls are TRBV5-1 and TRBJ1-1, with D uncertain. The CDR3 has 19 residues. Trimming took off 1 base at V and 2 bases at J, with 24 bases between the two ends. From germline, CDR1 is SGHRS and CDR2 YFSETQ. This CDR3 reads CASSLSSPASMRLNTEAFF. The CDR3 DNA sequence: TGCGCCAGCAGCTTGTCCAGCCCGGCAAGCATGCGGCTAAACACTGAAGCTTTCTTT.

The J gene is TRBJ1-4, the V gene TRBV27; TRBD1 matches at 7 bases. Trimming cost V 0 bases and J 8 bases; bases outside gene matches: 6. The CDR3 totals 15 residues. CDR1 and CDR2 (germline): MNHEY, SMNVEV (reference sequence). The CDR3 protein is CASSLSRGLREKLFF. The CDR3 DNA is TGTGCCAGCAGTTTATCCAGGGGGTTAAGGGAAAAACTGTTTTTT.

The chain carries TRBV28 and TRBJ1-6; D unresolved. The V end was cut by 4 bases, the J end by 8 bases, with 18 bases between. The CDR3 has 16 residues. From germline, CDR1 is MDHEN and CDR2 SYDVKM. This CDR3 reads CASSYPRAVRDSPLHF. In nucleotides, the CDR3 is TGTGCCAGCAGTTACCCTCGGGCAGTGAGAGATTCACCCCTCCACTTT.

The chain has TRBV4-2 and TRBJ1-1, with D possibly being TRBD1 (6 bases). The CDR3 contains 15 residues. V was clipped by 1 base and J by 2 bases, with 11 bases between them. Germline V gene sequence: CDR1 LGHNA, CDR2 YNFKEQ. CDR3 DNA: TGTGCCAGCAGCCAAGGGCGGACAGCCAACACTGAAGCTTTCTTT. Protein sequence: CASSQGRTANTEAFF.